This TCR beta chain was captured by sequencing in a study of T cell repertoires in cytomegalovirus infection. This CDR3 contains 19 residues. Germline V gene sequence: CDR1 MDHEN, CDR2 SYDVKM. J gave up 2 bases and V 3 bases, and 13 bases lay outside the gene matches. TCRdb ran MiXCR on the reads and lists one entry per CDR3 protein. The table has fewer than 1,000,000 distinct CDR3 sequences, approximately 31% seen once. To note about this clonotype: What it binds is unknown.

This chain connects TRBV28 to TRBJ2-2; 9 nucleotides agree with TRBD2. The clonotype comes from a human donor in good health (CMV status not recorded). Some clones in this sample may be carry-over from other donors' samples. The sample in question was cultured CD8+ T cells from PBMCs, obtained from culture after CMV antigen stimulation. CDR3 coding DNA: TGTGCCAGCAGTTTTCCTCCTGAGAGCGGGGGGCTCAACACCGGGGAGCTGTTTTTT. Translated, it gives CASSFPPESGGLNTGELFF. The whole variable domain, filled in from reference TRBV28 and TRBJ2-2, reads DVKVTQSSRYLVKRTGEKVFLECVQDMDHENMFWYRQDPGLGLRLIYFSYDVKMKEKGDIPEGYSVSREKKERFSLILESASTNQTSMYLCASSFPPESGGLNTGELFFGEGSRLTVL.